This T cell receptor (beta chain) was identified during a study of T cell responses to AZD1222 COVID-19 vaccine. Findings of the study overall: Clonal diversity may have been underestimated, and the donors were mostly white British, with more females than males.

Concerning this clone: What it recognizes is unknown.

The CDR3 consists of 13 residues. Trimming took 7 bases from V and 2 from J, leaving 10 bases between them. Measured with immunoSEQ multiplex PCR; TCRdb has only the in-frame clones, and not every one. The table has about 210,000 clones, roughly 94% seen once. The rearrangement joins TRBV12-3 or TRBV12-4 to TRBJ2-3; perhaps TRBD2 as D (6 bases). This specimen was peripheral blood, taken 28 days after the second dose of the MenACWY control vaccine. The clonotype comes from an adult who received the MenACWY meningococcal vaccine as a control. CDR3 DNA sequence: TGTGCCAGCAAGGCGGGGAACACAGATACGCAGTATTTT. Translating it yields CASKAGNTDTQYF.